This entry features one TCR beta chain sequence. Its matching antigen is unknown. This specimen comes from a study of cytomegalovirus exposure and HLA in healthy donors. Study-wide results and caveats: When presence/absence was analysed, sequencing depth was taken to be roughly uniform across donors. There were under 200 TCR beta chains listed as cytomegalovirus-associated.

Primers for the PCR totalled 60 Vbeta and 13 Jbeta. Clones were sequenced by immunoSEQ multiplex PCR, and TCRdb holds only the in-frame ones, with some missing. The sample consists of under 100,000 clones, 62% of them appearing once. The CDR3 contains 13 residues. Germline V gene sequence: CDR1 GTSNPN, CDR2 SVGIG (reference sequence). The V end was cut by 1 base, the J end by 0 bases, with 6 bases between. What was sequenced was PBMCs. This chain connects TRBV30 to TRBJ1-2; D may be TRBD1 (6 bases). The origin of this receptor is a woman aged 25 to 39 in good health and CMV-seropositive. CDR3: CAWSGTANYGYTF. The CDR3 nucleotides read TGTGCCTGGAGTGGGACAGCTAACTATGGCTACACCTTC.